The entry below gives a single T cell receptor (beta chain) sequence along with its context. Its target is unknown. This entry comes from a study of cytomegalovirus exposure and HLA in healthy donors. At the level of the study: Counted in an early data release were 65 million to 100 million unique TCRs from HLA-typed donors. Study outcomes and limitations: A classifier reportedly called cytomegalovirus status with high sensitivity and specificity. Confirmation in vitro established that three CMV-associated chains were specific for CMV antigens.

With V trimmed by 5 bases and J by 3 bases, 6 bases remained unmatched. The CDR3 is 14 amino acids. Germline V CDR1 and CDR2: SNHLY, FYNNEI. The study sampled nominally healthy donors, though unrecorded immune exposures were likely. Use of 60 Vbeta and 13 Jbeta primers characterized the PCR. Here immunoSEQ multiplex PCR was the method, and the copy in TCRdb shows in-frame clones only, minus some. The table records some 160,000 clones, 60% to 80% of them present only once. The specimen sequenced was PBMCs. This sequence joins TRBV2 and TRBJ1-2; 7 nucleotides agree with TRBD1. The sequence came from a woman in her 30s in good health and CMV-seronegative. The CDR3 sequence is CASSIGQAYYGYTF. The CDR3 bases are TGTGCCAGCAGTATCGGACAGGCGTACTATGGCTACACCTTC. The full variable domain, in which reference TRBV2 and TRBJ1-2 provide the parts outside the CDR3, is EPEVTQTPSHQVTQMGQEVILRCVPISNHLYFYWYRQILGQKVEFLVSFYNNEISEKSEIFDDQFSVERPDGSNFTLKIRSTKLEDSAMYFCASSIGQAYYGYTFGSGTRLTVV.